One and the same sample provided the 27 T cell receptor beta chains below, sequenced in a study of regulatory T cells in long-lasting Graves disease. Construction of TCR beta libraries relied on iRepertoire HTBI primers and on Arm-PCR targeting CDR3 regions. TCRdb re-derived calls from the multiplex PCR reads in MiXCR, one entry per CDR3 protein. This table has some 250,000 distinct CDR3 sequences, under 20% appearing once. The time point: newly diagnosed GD, antithyroid drugs for less than 3 months. From RNA extracted from PBMCs, the TCR library was made. These data were also filed under a second study, of T cells in Graves' hyperthyroidism and ophthalmopathy.

The sample consisted of peripheral blood mononuclear cells (PBMCs), taken at new diagnosis, from a patient treated with antithyroid drugs. The receptors come from a woman in her thirties with Graves disease.

This clonotype occurred many times. The chain couples TRBV10-3 to TRBJ1-1; D gene unclear. The length of the CDR3 is 13 residues. Germline lookup yields CDR1 ENHRY and CDR2 SYGVKD. The V end lost 3 bases, the J end lost 4 bases, and 9 bases lay between the germline ends. The CDR3 loop is CAISEVGSTEAFF. CDR3 DNA: TGTGCCATCAGTGAAGTGGGGAGCACTGAAGCTTTCTTT.

The chain employs TRBV2 and TRBJ2-1; tentatively, D is TRBD1 (6 bases). This CDR3 spans 15 amino acids. CDR1 SNHLY and CDR2 FYNNEI come from the germline V gene. Trimming cost V 6 bases and J 5 bases, with 17 bases left between them. CDR3 in DNA: TGTGCCAGCAGGGACGGGACACCGGTGGACAATGAGCAGTTCTTC. It yields the protein CASRDGTPVDNEQFF.

This clonotype was seen repeatedly, ten times or more. The V call is TRBV7-3, the J call TRBJ2-7; 10 positions agree with TRBD2. The CDR3 has 15 residues. Losses at the gene ends were 3 bases for V and 6 bases for J; bases not matched to a gene: 8. Germline CDR1 reads SGHTA; CDR2 reads FQGTGA. This CDR3 reads CASSLAGTSVSEQYF. The CDR3 DNA follows: TGTGCCAGCAGCTTGGCCGGGACTAGCGTTAGCGAGCAGTACTTC.

This clonotype was counted many times. V is TRBV6-1 and J is TRBJ2-1; 7 nucleotides align to TRBD1. CDR1 is MNHNS, CDR2 SASEGT, per germline. The J segment lost 3 bases and the V segment lost 1 base, leaving 3 bases of the junction unmatched. This CDR3 spans 15 amino acids. The CDR3: CASSEVGTVYNEQFF. CDR3 in DNA: TGTGCCAGCAGTGAAGTGGGGACAGTCTACAATGAGCAGTTCTTC.

This clonotype appeared many times. This chain joins TRBV7-8 and TRBJ2-2, with D unclear. V was trimmed by 5 bases and J by 1 base, leaving 5 bases between them. The V gene's germline CDR1 is SGHVS and CDR2 FQNEAQ. The CDR3 runs 13 residues. The CDR3 loop is CASSRQNTGELFF. The CDR3 bases are TGTGCCAGCAGCCGACAGAACACCGGGGAGCTGTTTTTT.

This clonotype has only a few counts. A much bigger clone sits one base away, suggesting this may be a read error. The rearrangement links TRBV29-1 to TRBJ1-1; D is unclear. The CDR3 runs to 14 residues. Germline V lookup: CDR1 SQVTM, CDR2 ANQGSEA. CDR3 nucleotide sequence: TGCAGCGTTGGTTCGGTACAGACGAACACTGAAGCTTCCTTT. It specifies CSVGSVQTNTEASF.

A remark on this clonotype: A read error is possible here, since a much larger clone lies one base away. The chain uses TRBV7-2 and TRBJ2-2; D might be TRBD1 (6 bases). CDR3 length: 14 amino acids. CDR1 and CDR2 (germline): SGHTA, FQGNSA. The CDR3 DNA sequence: TGTGCCAGCAGCATACAGGGAAACACCGGGGAGCCGTTTTTT. Protein product: CASSIQGNTGEPFF.

The chain joins TRBV6-5 to TRBJ1-6, with TRBD1 as a possible D gene (6 bases). Germline-derived CDR1 and CDR2 are MNHEY and SVGAGI. This CDR3 contains 17 residues. V was trimmed by 3 bases and J by 0 bases, leaving 12 bases between them. The chain's CDR3 is CASSYLRGHSYNSPLHF. The CDR3 DNA is TGTGCCAGCAGTTATTTACGGGGACACTCCTATAATTCACCCCTCCACTTT.

Of note for this clonotype: This clone may be a read error of a much larger clone one base away. Likely a read error: the CDR3 ends without its conserved phenylalanine or tryptophan. V gene TRBV5-6 combines with J gene TRBJ2-5; perhaps TRBD1 as D (6 bases). Germline V gene lookup returns CDR1 SGHDT and CDR2 YYEEEE. The CDR3 has 14 amino acids. Trimming shortened V by 4 bases and J by 5 bases, and 15 bases separated the two germline ends. The chain's CDR3 is CASSVTGSRETQYL. The CDR3 DNA follows: TGTGCCAGCAGCGTAACAGGGAGCAGGGAGACCCAGTACCTC.

This clonotype was counted ten times or more. V is TRBV9 and J is TRBJ1-2, with TRBD1 identical over 10 bases. Losses at the gene ends were 3 bases for V and 4 bases for J; bases not matched to a gene: 3. The CDR3 runs to 14 residues. Germline CDR1 is SGDLS and CDR2 is YYNGEE. The CDR3, as DNA: TGTGCCAGCAGCGACCGGGACAGGGGCTATGGCTACACCTTC. It codes for CASSDRDRGYGYTF.

This clonotype has at least ten counts. The CDR3 DNA reads as TGTGCCAGCTCACCAACGGGGAACGCGAACACCGGGGAGCTGTTTTTT. The encoded protein is CASSPTGNANTGELFF. This chain connects TRBV18 to TRBJ2-2, with D possibly matching TRBD2 (5 bases). This CDR3 comprises 16 residues. Per germline, CDR1 KGHSH and CDR2 LQKENI. Trimming took 2 bases from V and 0 from J, leaving 10 bases between them.

CDR3 nucleotides: TGTGCCACCCGGGGCCCTCAGGGACGCTACACCTTC. Encoded protein: CATRGPQGRYTF. The chain employs TRBV28 and TRBJ1-2; D is perhaps TRBD1 (5 bases). Germline CDR1 reads MDHEN; CDR2 reads SYDVKM. The CDR3 sequence is 12 residues long. V lost 10 bases and J lost 9, with 18 bases in between.

Points on this clonotype: A clone one base away is much larger, so this may be a read error. The rearrangement links TRBV3-1 to TRBJ1-2; D possibly corresponds to TRBD1 (6 bases). V lost 4 bases and J 9 bases, leaving 15 bases between the germline ends. The CDR3 is 13 residues long. Per germline, CDR1 LGHDT and CDR2 YNNKEL (reference sequence). CDR3: CASSRDRILSYTF. Here the CDR3 DNA reads TGTGCCAGCAGCCGCGACAGGATCTTGAGCTACACCTTC.

This clonotype appeared many times. The chain combines TRBV12-3 or TRBV12-4 with TRBJ1-5; TRBD1 is a possible D gene (6 bases). V dropped 4 bases and J dropped 3 bases, with 13 bases sitting between them. There are 15 residues in the CDR3. CDR3 region: CASSSLDRANQPQHF. The CDR3 DNA follows: TGTGCCAGCAGTTCCTTGGACAGAGCCAATCAGCCCCAGCATTTT.

The J gene is TRBJ1-5, the V gene TRBV4-1; 8 bases match TRBD1. The CDR3 runs 14 residues. Germline V gene lookup returns CDR1 MGHRA and CDR2 YSYEKL. V was pared by 0 bases and J by 6 bases, with 1 base of the junction left unmatched. The CDR3 DNA reads TGCGCCAGCAGCCAAGACAGGGGGCCTCAGCCCCAGCATTTT. As protein: CASSQDRGPQPQHF.

This chain links TRBV4-1 with TRBJ2-1; TRBD2 agrees at 7 bases. The germline CDR1 and CDR2 sequences are MGHRA and YSYEKL. The CDR3 covers 15 residues. After removal of 0 bases from V and 6 bases from J, the junction contained 5 bases not matched to a gene. The CDR3 region is CASSQEAGRGNEQFF. As DNA, the CDR3 is TGCGCCAGCAGCCAAGAAGCAGGGAGGGGCAATGAGCAGTTCTTC.

This clonotype was counted many times. The chain recombines TRBV27 with TRBJ1-2, with D unclear. CDR3 length: 13 amino acids. CDR1 and CDR2 (germline): MNHEY, SMNVEV (reference sequence). Trimming stripped 6 bases from V and 6 bases from J, with 14 bases between. CDR3 DNA sequence: TGTGCCAGCAGCGCTGGGAGGGCGAATGGCTACACCTTC. It codes for CASSAGRANGYTF.

This clonotype was found many times. The rearrangement joins TRBV3-1 to TRBJ1-2; a possible D gene is TRBD1 (5 bases). The CDR3 covers 12 residues. CDR1 and CDR2 (germline): LGHDT, YNNKEL (reference sequence). V shed 1 base and J shed 12 bases, with 12 bases lying between them. The CDR3 reads CASSQVRGKHTF. CDR3 in DNA: TGTGCCAGCAGCCAAGTTCGGGGGAAGCACACCTTC.

Many counts were recorded for this clonotype. The V call is TRBV20-1, the J call TRBJ1-4; D gene uncertain. The CDR3 consists of 15 residues. Germline CDR1 DFQATT, CDR2 SNEGSKA (reference sequence). V was pared by 6 bases and J by 5 bases, with 19 bases between. In DNA form, the CDR3 reads TGCAGTGCCCGAGATCCTGGAGGTGGGAATGAAAAACTGTTTTTT. As protein: CSARDPGGGNEKLFF.

Ten or more counts support this clonotype. CDR3 loop: CASSQTRDGYNEQFF. Written as DNA, the CDR3 is TGTGCCAGCTCCCAAACCAGGGACGGCTACAATGAGCAGTTCTTC. The V gene is TRBV18, the J gene TRBJ2-1; D is perhaps TRBD1 or TRBD2 (5 bases each). With 6 bases removed from V and 3 bases from J, the gap between germline ends came to 15 bases. This CDR3 is built from 15 residues. CDR1 is KGHSH, CDR2 LQKENI, per germline.

This clonotype was counted at least ten times. This chain links TRBV18 with TRBJ1-2; 7 bases align to TRBD1. The CDR3 has 13 amino acids. After removal of 6 bases from V and 4 bases from J, the junction contained 5 bases not matched to a gene. Germline V gene data show CDR1 as KGHSH and CDR2 as LQKENI. CDR3 loop: CASSPDRVYGYTF. The CDR3 bases are TGTGCCAGCTCTCCCGACAGGGTCTATGGCTACACCTTC. Complete variable domain (other parts from reference TRBV18 and TRBJ1-2): NAGVMQNPRHLVRRRGQEARLRCSPMKGHSHVYWYRQLPEEGLKFMVYLQKENIIDESGMPKERFSAEFPKEGPSILRIQQVVRGDSAAYFCASSPDRVYGYTFGSGTRLTVV.

This clonotype has a count of ten or more. The chain couples TRBV10-3 to TRBJ2-6, with 9 nucleotides matching TRBD1. Germline V gene sequence: CDR1 ENHRY, CDR2 SYGVKD. V lost 5 bases and J lost 3; bases outside the gene matches: 8. The CDR3 totals 17 residues. The CDR3, as DNA: TGTGCCATCAGTCTGACAGGGGGTTCCGGTGGGGCCAACGTCCTGACTTTC. It encodes CAISLTGGSGGANVLTF.

This clonotype was seen ten or more times. CDR3 DNA sequence: TGTGCCAGCAGTCTAATAGGGGGTAGCAATCAGCCCCAGCATTTT. Translating it yields CASSLIGGSNQPQHF. V gene TRBV6-1 combines with J gene TRBJ1-5; maybe TRBD1 (6 bases). V was clipped by 5 bases and J by 0 bases, with 11 bases between them. Germline V CDR1 and CDR2: MNHNS, SASEGT. There are 15 residues in the CDR3.

In its sample, this clonotype was seen many times. V and J are TRBV18 and TRBJ1-2, with unresolved D. Germline CDR1 and CDR2: KGHSH and LQKENI. The CDR3 has 13 amino acids. Trimming cost V 2 bases and J 7 bases, with 11 bases left between them. The CDR3 nucleotides are TGTGCCAGCTCACCAGCCGGCCGTGGTGGCTACACCTTC. It is translated as CASSPAGRGGYTF.

This clonotype was counted at least ten times. CDR3 residues: CASSATGDDGYTF. As DNA, the CDR3 is TGTGCCAGCAGCGCAACAGGGGACGACGGCTACACCTTC. This chain uses TRBV7-3 with TRBJ1-2, with 7 bases aligning to TRBD1. The trim removed 5 bases at V and 8 bases at J, leaving 8 bases unmatched. CDR3 length equals 13 residues. The germline V gene has CDR1 SGHTA and CDR2 FQGTGA.

Remarks on this clonotype: Because it lacks the conserved phenylalanine or tryptophan at the end, this CDR3 is likely a read error. This rearrangement joins TRBV20-1 to TRBJ1-3, with 7 bases lining up with TRBD1. The CDR3 loop spans 16 amino acids. V lost 3 bases and J lost 2; bases outside the gene matches: 10. The germline V gene has CDR1 DFQATT and CDR2 SNEGSKA (reference sequence). The CDR3 coding sequence is TGCAGTGCTAGCCCCGACAGGGTTGCCCCTGGAAACACCATATATCTT. Translation gives CSASPDRVAPGNTIYL.

In the case of this clonotype: This is likely a read error, given that the CDR3 carries no conserved phenylalanine or tryptophan at its end. This sequence joins TRBV20-1 and TRBJ2-1, with 7 bases fitting TRBD2. The germline V gene encodes CDR1 DFQATT and CDR2 SNEGSKA (reference sequence). The length of the CDR3 is 13 residues. As DNA, the CDR3 is TGCAGTGCCCGGGGGGAACGGACGAATGCGCAGTTCTCC. Protein: CSARGERTNAQFS.